This T cell receptor beta chain was documented in a study of cytomegalovirus exposure and HLA in healthy donors. General study findings and limits: A missense variant in DCLRE1C was later tied to TCR beta V- and J-gene trimming.

13 Jbeta primers and 60 Vbeta primers were used for the PCR. The protocol was immunoSEQ multiplex PCR, while the TCRdb copy is restricted to in-frame clones and leaves out a portion. The sample has some 130,000 clones, 74% seen once. The CDR3 length is 14 residues. V trimming: 4 bases; J trimming: 5 bases; junction bases outside the gene matches: 8. Germline lookup yields CDR1 SGHRS and CDR2 YFSETQ. For this clone: Its antigen is undetermined.

This TCR came from a male donor in good health and CMV-seronegative. The sample taken for sequencing was PBMCs. J is TRBJ2-5 and V is TRBV5-1; 7 positions agree with TRBD2. The CDR3 loop is CASSAGRAGETQYF. Here the CDR3 DNA reads TGCGCCAGCAGCGCGGGGAGGGCTGGGGAGACCCAGTACTTC.